A single count supports the clone carrying this TCR beta chain. The data are from a study of blood T cell repertoires in COVID-19. Germline V gene sequence: CDR1 SGHNT, CDR2 YYREEE (reference sequence). The CDR3 extends over 14 amino acids. Trimming removed 4 bases from V and 6 bases from J, with 14 bases in between. Per the authors' pipeline: Estimates of nucleated cell counts were drawn from the amplification of reference gene primers. Only in-frame clones appear in the TCRdb table, and some are missing; sequencing was by immunoSEQ multiplex PCR. That table is the source of V, J and clone size, and D and trimming were worked out from the DNA. The sample lists fewer than 200,000 clones, 85% to 90% occurring once.

V usage is TRBV5-4 and J usage is TRBJ2-1, with a weak D call TRBD1 (5 bases). The TCR originated in a woman under 30 who had recovered from COVID-19. Material for sequencing was peripheral blood. In DNA, the CDR3 is TGTGCCAGCAGCGTCCGGACACGTGGCAATGAGCAGTTCTTC. It codes for CASSVRTRGNEQFF.